This T cell receptor (beta chain) stems from a study of early T cells in non-severe SARS-CoV-2 infection. Turning to the study itself: Unsorted whole blood bulk RNA was sequenced, with unpaired chains.

Researchers tagged individual cDNA molecules with unique molecular identifiers. TCRdb independently ran MiXCR on the 5' RACE reads; one entry per CDR3 protein. The table has tens of thousands of distinct CDR3 sequences, about 6.8% seen once. Regarding the study as a whole: Private and CD4 specificities were missed by VDJdb matching, which favored anti-spike CD8 responses.

This CDR3 is built from 13 residues. The V end was cut by 1 base, the J end by 7 bases, with 10 bases between. CDR1 and CDR2 (germline): SGHTA, FQGTGA. The sample holds a few counts of this clonotype. Its antigen is as yet unknown. The starting material was whole blood, obtained at baseline. The chain joins TRBV7-3 to TRBJ2-5; no reliable D call. The receptor's source is an adult who was a healthcare worker with PCR-confirmed SARS-CoV-2 infection or an uninfected control (not recorded which). CDR3 coding DNA: TGTGCCAGCAGCTTAATGCCCGACGGGACCCAGTACTTC. Protein product: CASSLMPDGTQYF.